This T cell receptor (beta chain) stems from a study of CD8 T cells in Susac syndrome (dated by TCRdb to between 2019 and 2020). A note on the overall study: The study used repertoire sequencing to test whether antigen drove CD8+ T cell activation and differentiation in Susac syndrome.

RNA was extracted with the RNeasy kit and about 0.5 to 1 ug was reverse transcribed using random hexamers. TCR beta CDR3 regions were amplified with the immunoSEQ multiplex PCR assay covering 54 Vbeta and 13 Jbeta segments. Bias from PCR amplification was corrected by using a synthetic template baseline for primer optimization and for computational correction. Per the original workflow: Reads were annotated to V, D and J genes per IMGT and analyzed with immunoSEQ Analyzer, keeping only productive sequences. Clonality was computed as one minus Shannon entropy normalized by log2 of the number of productive unique sequences. For each patient and control, public and private clones were evaluated among the 100 most prevalent clones. Susac-specific clones were defined as absent from healthy and MS cohorts, 1052 published viral clones and other ImmuneACCESS disease sequences. TCRdb trimmed public reads at Q25 via fastp, called clones via MiXCR and kept in-frame beta chains. Every CDR3 protein is listed once, alongside the most common genes and DNA of its rows. The V and J calls shown here were made by TCRdb, not taken from the authors' results. Recorded for this sample are around 130,000 distinct CDR3 sequences; 94% of them occurred a single time. Jointly, the top ten make up 0.095% to 0.1% of the sample.

Peripheral blood CD8+ and CD4+ T cells from healthy donors, Susac syndrome patients and multiple sclerosis patients were profiled using high-throughput TCR beta sequencing. Healthy donors were included as age- and sex-matched controls. CD8+ TEMRA cells were enriched by FACS, while bulk CD8+ and CD4+ T cells were purified by magnetic negative isolation. Blood was drawn into EDTA tubes, processed within 24 hours, and PBMCs were isolated by density gradient centrifugation. PBMCs destined for TCR sequencing were cryopreserved in liquid nitrogen and later thawed in a 37 °C water bath. The sorted or isolated CD4+, CD8+ and CD8+ TEMRA cells had a purity of 90% or higher. What the authors observed across the whole study: The number of individuals in the TCR sequencing and HLA analysis was recognized as being relatively small.

The CDR3 covers 13 residues, taking in both the cysteine and the phenylalanine. Here the CDR3 DNA is all that survives: 39 bases in frame from base 1. Trimming leaves V shorter by 7 bases and J shorter by 7 bases, with the junction holding 8 bases beyond the gene matches. This clonotype was observed a single time. No antigen is known for it. No per-base quality is available; no much larger clone lies one base away. One read alone provides weak support. This clonotype originated in a human donor in good health. The V and J segments used are TRBV12-3 or TRBV12-4 and TRBJ2-7; 9 of the junction bases match TRBD2. Sequenced material: CD4+ T cells from PBMCs. CDR3 reads: CASTLLAGGEQYF. The nucleotides are TGTGCCAGCACCCTCCTGGCGGGGGGGGAGCAGTACTTC.